This T cell receptor beta chain appears in the sequencing data of a study of regulatory T cells in long-lasting Graves disease. Trimming cost V 5 bases and J 4 bases; bases outside gene matches: 6. CDR1 is MDHEN, CDR2 SYDVKM, per germline. The CDR3 loop spans 14 amino acids. CDR3 regions were amplified by Arm-PCR using iRepertoire HTBI primers to build TCR beta libraries. TCRdb passed the multiplex PCR reads through MiXCR, listing each CDR3 protein once. The table shows roughly 450,000 distinct CDR3 sequences, with under 25% occurring only once. This clonotype was observed many times. Described time point: persistent/refractory GD, antithyroid drugs over 5 years with positive TRAb. Isolated PBMC RNA provided the starting material for the TCR library.

The chain carries TRBV28 and TRBJ1-2; 8 bases are shared with TRBD1. The input for sequencing was peripheral blood mononuclear cells (PBMCs), taken when the disease was refractory, from a patient treated with antithyroid drugs. The clonotype was recovered from a female donor with Graves disease. The CDR3 region has the DNA TGTGCCAGCAGTCATCAGGGGGCCCGCTATGGCTACACCTTC. Residues: CASSHQGARYGYTF.